A selection of T cell receptor beta chains follows, all from one sample in a study of T-cell reconstitution after alpha-beta-depleted transplantation in children. TCRdb redid the calling of the PCR reads with MiXCR, one entry per CDR3 protein. The profile shows about 360,000 distinct CDR3 sequences, 13% of them singletons. This specimen was PBMCs, taken from the stem cell graft. The receptors were gathered from a human donor who donated a stem cell graft to a child with Fanconi anemia. The CDR3 runs from the conserved cysteine through the conserved F or W. The order of the fields is D gene, V gene, J gene, clone size, CDR3 DNA, CDR3 protein. D genes are given only for firm matches. The size entry is marked missing in some rows and otherwise reads once, few, many or a size class.

NA	TRBV5-1	TRBJ1-1	many	TGCGCCAGCAGCTTGGGTCCCTCTGAAGCTTTCTTT	CASSLGPSEAFF
NA	TRBV27	TRBJ2-2	NA	TGTGCCAGCAGAGACGCCGGGGTCGGCCTGTTTTTT	CASRDAGVGLFF
NA	TRBV6-2/TRBV6-3	TRBJ2-5	NA	TGTGCCAGCAGTTACTCGAGAGGGGCGCTCGGGACCCAGTACTTC	CASSYSRGALGTQYF
NA	TRBV2	TRBJ1-2	few	TGTGCCAGCAGTGAGGAGGGTTTCGATGGCTACACCTTC	CASSEEGFDGYTF
NA	TRBV28	TRBJ1-2	few	TGTGCCAGCAGTTTCAGCAGGGTCCGGTATGGCTACACCTTC	CASSFSRVRYGYTF
NA	TRBV18	TRBJ2-3	few	TGTGCCAGCTCAATTAAGGAGGATACGCAGTATTTT	CASSIKEDTQYF
NA	TRBV5-1	TRBJ1-1	many	TGCGCCAGCAGTCTGGACCACAGGGAAGCTTTCTTT	CASSLDHREAFF
NA	TRBV12-3/TRBV12-4	TRBJ1-1	NA	TGTGCCAGCAGTACTGCGTCTGAAGCTTTCTTT	CASSTASEAFF
TRBD1	TRBV4-3	TRBJ1-4	few	TGCGCCAGCAGCCGCCTTTCAGGACAGGGGAGGGAAAAACTGTTTTTT	CASSRLSGQGREKLFF
NA	TRBV7-9	TRBJ2-2	many	TGTGCCAGCAGCCTAACGGCGGGACCCGGGGAGCTGTTTTTT	CASSLTAGPGELFF
NA	TRBV28	TRBJ1-1	many	TGTGCCAGCAGTTTGGAAGACGGGGGGACTGAAGCTTTCTTT	CASSLEDGGTEAFF
TRBD2	TRBV12-3/TRBV12-4	TRBJ2-3	NA	TGTGCCAGCAGTTTGGGGACTAGCGGGGGCCGCGGTACGCAGTATTTT	CASSLGTSGGRGTQYF
NA	TRBV7-6	TRBJ2-1	NA	TGTGCCAGCAGCTTAGATCTGGGTCCCAGCTCCTACAATGAGCAGTTCTTC	CASSLDLGPSSYNEQFF
TRBD2	TRBV6-1	TRBJ2-5	few	TGTGCCAGCAGTGAATGGGAGGGGATAGAGACCCAGTACTTC	CASSEWEGIETQYF
NA	TRBV28	TRBJ1-1	few	TGTGCCAGCAGTCTCACGAAACAGGACACTGAAGCTTTCTTT	CASSLTKQDTEAFF
NA	TRBV28	TRBJ2-1	NA	TGTGCCAGCAGCCAAAGGGGGGGCGTGTACAATGAGCAGTTCTTC	CASSQRGGVYNEQFF
NA	TRBV4-3	TRBJ1-2	few	TGCGCCAGCAGCCAATTCCATAGTGGGACGGGGTATGGCTACACCTTC	CASSQFHSGTGYGYTF
TRBD2	TRBV4-3	TRBJ2-3	NA	TGCGCCAGCAGCCAGCTAGCGGGGGGACCAGATACGCAGTATTTT	CASSQLAGGPDTQYF
NA	TRBV7-9	TRBJ2-1	NA	TGTGCCAGCAGCTGGAAAGATGAGCAGTTCTTC	CASSWKDEQFF
NA	TRBV5-1	TRBJ2-7	few	TGCGCCAGCAGCTTGGTGGCCCTTAGCTCCTACGAGCAGTACTTC	CASSLVALSSYEQYF
TRBD1	TRBV6-2/TRBV6-3	TRBJ2-1	NA	TGTGCCAGCAGTTACTCCGGACAGGGGGCCCCCGATGAGCAGTTCTTC	CASSYSGQGAPDEQFF
NA	TRBV7-2	TRBJ1-4	NA	TGTGCCAGCAGCTTCCAGACGGGGGAAAATGAAAAACTGTTTTTT	CASSFQTGENEKLFF
NA	TRBV20-1	TRBJ1-6	NA	TGCAGCGCCCCGGGCAGGGGAGGGATTTCACCCCTCCACTTT	CSAPGRGGISPLHF
TRBD2	TRBV4-2	TRBJ2-3	many	TGTGCCAGCAGCCAAGGACTAGCGGGGGGGCAAGGGGATACGCAGTATTTT	CASSQGLAGGQGDTQYF
TRBD1	TRBV20-1	TRBJ1-1	NA	TGCAGTGCTGACAGGGTGCAGACTTTCTTT	CSADRVQTFF
TRBD1	TRBV5-1	TRBJ2-1	few	TGCGCCAGCAACCCGGGACAGGGCATCAATGAGCAGTTCTTC	CASNPGQGINEQFF
TRBD1	TRBV5-1	TRBJ2-1	NA	TGCGCCAGCAGCCTTGGGACAGGGGTATCGGATGAGCAGTTCTTC	CASSLGTGVSDEQFF
TRBD1	TRBV5-4	TRBJ1-2	few	TGTGCCAGCAGCCACGGACAGGGGAGCTACACCTTC	CASSHGQGSYTF
NA	TRBV11-1	TRBJ1-1	NA	TGTGCCAGCACCCCGAGGCGGGGGCTGGAGGGGAACACTGAAGCTTTCTTT	CASTPRRGLEGNTEAFF
NA	TRBV5-5	TRBJ2-2	NA	TGTGCCAGCAGCTTGGGTCCTAAGGCCGGGGAGCTGTTTTTT	CASSLGPKAGELFF
TRBD2	TRBV7-9	TRBJ2-1	few	TGTGCCAGCAGCTTCTGGACTAGCGGGGGAAATGAGCAGTTCTTC	CASSFWTSGGNEQFF
NA	TRBV6-5	TRBJ1-1	NA	TGTGCCAGCGGTTCAGGGCCCGGTTCTTTTCAAGCTTTCTTT	CASGSGPGSFQAFF
TRBD1	TRBV4-2	TRBJ1-1	NA	TGTGCCAGCAGCCAAGAAGCCGGGACAGGGAGCACTGAAGCTTTCTTT	CASSQEAGTGSTEAFF
TRBD2	TRBV3-1	TRBJ2-7	NA	TGTGCCAGCAGCCTTGGGGGGGGGGACTACGAGCAGTACTTC	CASSLGGGDYEQYF
NA	TRBV5-1	TRBJ2-2	NA	TGCGCCAGCAGCTGGAGGACAGACGCCGGGGAGCTGTTTTTT	CASSWRTDAGELFF
NA	TRBV29-1	TRBJ2-3	many	TGCAGCACGACCGGGGGCACAGATACGCAGTATTTT	CSTTGGTDTQYF
NA	TRBV10-2	TRBJ2-4	few	TGCGCCAGCAGTGTTCAGGGGGGAAACATTCAGTACTTC	CASSVQGGNIQYF
TRBD1	TRBV5-5	TRBJ1-2	NA	TGTGCCAGCAGCATCGGGACAGGGAGTGGCTACACCTTC	CASSIGTGSGYTF
NA	TRBV3-1	TRBJ2-5	few	TGTGCCAGCAGATCGCAACGGACAGCAGGAGAAGAGACCCAGTACTTC	CASRSQRTAGEETQYF
NA	TRBV7-2	TRBJ1-1	NA	TGTGCCAGCAGTTGGATGGTGAACACTGAAGCTTTCTTT	CASSWMVNTEAFF
NA	TRBV28	TRBJ1-2	NA	TGTGCCAGCAGTTCAGCAGGACCAACTAACTATGGCTACACCTTC	CASSSAGPTNYGYTF
NA	TRBV11-2	TRBJ1-1	few	TGTGCCAGCAGCCCCCCCACGGGAGGGGACACTGAAGCTTTCTTT	CASSPPTGGDTEAFF
NA	TRBV7-9	TRBJ2-2	few	TGTGCCAGCAGCCGCCACTCGTCTACCGGGGAGCTGTTTTTT	CASSRHSSTGELFF
NA	TRBV6-1	TRBJ2-5	few	TGTGCCAGCAGCAACCGGAGACAGAAATTTGAGACCCAGTACTTC	CASSNRRQKFETQYF
TRBD1	TRBV7-2	TRBJ2-1	few	TGTGCCAGCAGCTCCCCGGGACAGGGGGCGTATAGTGAGCAGTTCTTC	CASSSPGQGAYSEQFF